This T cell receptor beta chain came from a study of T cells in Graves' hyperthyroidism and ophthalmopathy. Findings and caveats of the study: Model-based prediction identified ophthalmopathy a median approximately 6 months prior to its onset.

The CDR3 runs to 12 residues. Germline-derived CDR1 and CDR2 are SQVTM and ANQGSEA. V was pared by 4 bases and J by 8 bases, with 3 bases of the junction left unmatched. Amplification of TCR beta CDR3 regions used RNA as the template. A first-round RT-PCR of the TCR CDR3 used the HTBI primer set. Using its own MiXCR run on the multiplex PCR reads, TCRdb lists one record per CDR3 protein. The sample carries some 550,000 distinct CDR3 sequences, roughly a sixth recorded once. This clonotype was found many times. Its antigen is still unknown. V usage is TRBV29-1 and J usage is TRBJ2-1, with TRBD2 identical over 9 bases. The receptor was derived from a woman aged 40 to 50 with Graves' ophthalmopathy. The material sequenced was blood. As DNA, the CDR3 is TGCAGCGTTGGAGTAGCGGGAGATGAGCAGTTCTTC. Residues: CSVGVAGDEQFF.